These 23 T cell receptor beta chains were all obtained from the same sample, sequenced in a study of beta chain features in type 1 diabetes (dated by TCRdb to 2017 to 2018). These receptors are not linked to any known antigen. The library was built by means of the immunoSEQ multiplex PCR assay. The High Capacity cDNA Reverse Transcription Kit was used to reverse transcribe all of the isolated RNA, meaning that expressed TCRB transcripts were what got sequenced. TCRdb took this table from immuneACCESS and kept in-frame rearrangements with V and J called. Such tables lack part of the clones; where checked against another copy, unresolved V genes explain under half of the gap, and the rest is unexplained. This sample gives around 130,000 clones in total; approximately 9% of them show up just once. Of the sample, about 0.7% is held by the ten largest clones. Overall results and qualifications from the work: A moderate but significant shortening of TCRB CDR3 length was observed in type 1 diabetes patients in all four CD4+ subsets.

Sequenced: central memory CD4+ T cells from blood. The receptor set was obtained from a man aged 25 to 45 with type 1 diabetes.

The V and J genes are TRBV6-1 and TRBJ1-2; no firm D call. The germline CDR1 and CDR2 sequences are MNHNS and SASEGT. The CDR3 contains 15 residues. Trimming stripped 7 bases from V and 6 bases from J, with 21 bases between. The CDR3 DNA follows: TGTGCCAGCACCCAACTACGGGAGTCCATAGATGGCTACACCTTC. Protein sequence: CASTQLRESIDGYTF.

The gene calls are TRBV18 and TRBJ2-5, with D tentatively TRBD2 (6 bases). Per the germline V gene, CDR1 is KGHSH and CDR2 is LQKENI. V dropped 2 bases and J dropped 1 base, with 14 bases sitting between them. This CDR3 has 16 residues. CDR3 DNA sequence: TGTGCCAGCTCACCAATAGGAGGGGCCGGCCAAGAGACCCAGTACTTC. It codes for CASSPIGGAGQETQYF.

This clone was observed at least ten times. This chain joins TRBV27 and TRBJ2-7; 11 nucleotides line up with TRBD2. V trimming: 5 bases; J trimming: 3 bases; junction bases outside the gene matches: 9. Germline loops: CDR1 MNHEY, CDR2 SMNVEV (reference sequence). The CDR3 runs 16 residues. The CDR3 spells CASSPILAGGYYEQYF. In DNA, the CDR3 is TGTGCCAGCAGTCCGATCCTAGCGGGGGGATACTACGAGCAGTACTTC.

This clone was observed a few times. The chain carries TRBV7-2 and TRBJ2-1; D gene unclear. V lost 8 bases to trimming and J lost 4 bases, with 9 bases between them. In germline, CDR1 is SGHTA, CDR2 FQGNSA. This CDR3 comprises 12 residues. CDR3 in amino acids: CASSNSYNEQFF. The DNA for the CDR3 is TGTGCCAGCTCCAACTCGTACAATGAGCAGTTCTTC.

This clone was picked up many times. The DNA of the CDR3 is TGTGCCAGTAGTTTCCGAGGACAGGCCGGGGAGCTGTTTTTT. Protein: CASSFRGQAGELFF. The rearrangement links TRBV19 to TRBJ2-2; 7 bases line up with TRBD1. Germline CDR1 and CDR2: LNHDA and SQIVND (reference sequence). The CDR3 sequence is 14 residues long. The V segment lost 5 bases and the J segment 6 bases; nucleotides outside the gene matches: 6.

This clone came up a few times. This chain links TRBV4-3 with TRBJ1-4; D gene uncertain. Trimming shortened V by 1 base and J by 7 bases, and 16 bases separated the two germline ends. Germline V gene sequence: CDR1 LGHNA, CDR2 YSLEER. This CDR3 contains 16 residues. CDR3 in DNA: TGCGCCAGCAGCCAAGGAGGAGGGAGGGTAATTGAAAAACTGTTTTTT. Translating it yields CASSQGGGRVIEKLFF.

The V call is TRBV7-9, the J call TRBJ1-5; unclear D gene. Germline V gene sequence: CDR1 SEHNR, CDR2 FQNEAQ (reference sequence). V lost 2 bases and J lost 0, with 5 bases in between. The CDR3 is 14 residues long. The CDR3 bases are TGTGCCAGCAGCTTAACAGATAGCAATCAGCCCCAGCATTTT. It is translated as CASSLTDSNQPQHF.

The J gene is TRBJ2-1, the V gene TRBV6-1; D is undetermined. This CDR3 has 11 amino acids. V was clipped by 8 bases and J by 6 bases, with 8 bases between them. The germline gives CDR1 MNHNS, CDR2 SASEGT. This CDR3 is CASVFSNEQFF. CDR3 sequence (DNA): TGTGCCAGCGTCTTTAGCAATGAGCAGTTCTTC.

This clone was observed a handful of times. The sample holds other DNA sequences that translate to the same CDR3. The V gene is TRBV5-1, the J gene TRBJ2-3; 13 positions agree with TRBD2. The V and J ends lost 2 bases and 3 bases, in that order; junction bases with no gene match: 3. This CDR3 spans 16 amino acids. Germline values: CDR1 SGHRS, CDR2 YFSETQ. The CDR3 nucleotides read TGCGCCAGCAGCTTCGGACTAGCGGGGGAGACAGATACGCAGTATTTT. Translation: CASSFGLAGETDTQYF. The variable domain in full, completed from reference TRBV5-1 and TRBJ2-3, reads KAGVTQTPRYLIKTRGQQVTLSCSPISGHRSVSWYQQTPGQGLQFLFEYFSETQRNKGNFPGRFSGRQFSNSRSEMNVSTLELGDSALYLCASSFGLAGETDTQYFGPGTRLTVL.

This clone has a count of ten or more. The gene calls are TRBV5-1 and TRBJ2-1, with 7 bases matching TRBD1. CDR3 length equals 15 residues. Germline-derived CDR1 and CDR2 are SGHRS and YFSETQ. V shed 3 bases, J shed 2 bases, and the junction held 5 bases outside the gene matches. The CDR3: CASSSETGTYNEQFF. In DNA form, the CDR3 reads TGCGCCAGCAGCTCTGAGACAGGGACCTACAATGAGCAGTTCTTC.

CDR3: CASSPTLEVNEQYF. The CDR3 DNA follows: TGTGCCAGCAGTCCCACTTTGGAGGTCAACGAGCAGTACTTC. The chain couples TRBV6-5 to TRBJ2-7; a weak D match, TRBD2 (5 bases). CDR1 and CDR2 (germline): MNHEY, SVGAGI. The germline V and J ends were trimmed by 5 bases and 5 bases, with 16 bases remaining between them. The CDR3 runs 14 residues.

This clone was recorded a few times. The CDR3 DNA follows: TGTGCCAGCAGTGTTGAGGATACGCAGTATTTT. Encoded protein: CASSVEDTQYF. The chain combines TRBV7-2 with TRBJ2-3; no clear D gene. With 6 bases removed from V and 6 bases from J, the gap between germline ends came to 7 bases. CDR3 length equals 11 residues. Germline V gene data show CDR1 as SGHTA and CDR2 as FQGNSA.

The table lists this clone with a few counts. The rearrangement joins TRBV7-2 to TRBJ1-1, with D hard to call. The germline V gene encodes CDR1 SGHTA and CDR2 FQGNSA. This CDR3 has 14 residues. The V gene lost 2 bases and the J gene lost 1 base, with 8 bases spanning the gap. In DNA, the CDR3 is TGTGCCAGCAGCTTATCTCAGGCGAACACTGAAGCTTTCTTT. It is translated as CASSLSQANTEAFF.

This clone was picked up a small number of times. The V and J genes are TRBV20-1 and TRBJ1-2; 7 bases line up with TRBD1. Germline loops: CDR1 DFQATT, CDR2 SNEGSKA (reference sequence). Trimming cost V 5 bases and J 5 bases; bases outside gene matches: 2. The CDR3 runs 11 residues. The CDR3 sequence: CSADRDYGYTF. CDR3 nucleotides: TGCAGTGCTGACAGGGATTATGGCTACACCTTC.

This chain uses TRBV5-4 with TRBJ2-3; 8 nucleotides agree with TRBD2. The germline V gene encodes CDR1 SGHNT and CDR2 YYREEE (reference sequence). J was trimmed by 6 bases and V by 4 bases; bases with no gene match: 7. The CDR3 runs 14 residues. DNA of the CDR3: TGTGCCAGCAGCATTAGCGGGGAGGGGGATACGCAGTATTTT. Translated, it gives CASSISGEGDTQYF. The full variable domain, with the rest looked up from reference TRBV5-4 and TRBJ2-3, is ETGVTQSPTHLIKTRGQQVTLRCSSQSGHNTVSWYQQALGQGPQFIFQYYREEENGRGNFPPRFSGLQFPNYSSELNVNALELDDSALYLCASSISGEGDTQYFGPGTRLTVL.

This clone has just a few counts. This chain links TRBV7-2 with TRBJ2-5, with D possibly matching TRBD1 (5 bases). Between the trimmed V and J ends, which lost 0 bases and 2 bases, there was a span of 7 bases. CDR1 is SGHTA, CDR2 FQGNSA, per germline. This CDR3 is built from 14 residues. The CDR3 nucleotides read TGTGCCAGCAGCTTAGCGTCAGGGCAAGAGACCCAGTACTTC. It encodes CASSLASGQETQYF.

This clone was recorded a few times. The J gene is TRBJ2-7, the V gene TRBV11-2; D ambiguous. This CDR3 contains 12 residues. CDR1 is SGHAT, CDR2 FQNNGV, per germline. V lost 0 bases and J 12 bases, leaving 12 bases between the germline ends. This chain's CDR3 is CASSLDREVLYF. The CDR3 region has the DNA TGTGCCAGCAGCTTAGATCGCGAGGTCTTGTACTTC.

Only a few counts were recorded for this clone. CDR3 protein: CASSFPGEGGEKLFF. CDR3 sequence (DNA): TGTGCCAGCAGCTTTCCGGGTGAAGGGGGTGAAAAACTGTTTTTT. The chain links TRBV5-6 to TRBJ1-4, with D possibly being TRBD1 (6 bases). The CDR3 runs 15 residues. V shed 2 bases and J shed 7 bases, with 15 bases lying between them. Germline V gives CDR1 SGHDT, CDR2 YYEEEE.

On this clone itself: Other DNA sequences in this specimen translate into the identical CDR3. The J gene is TRBJ2-3, the V gene TRBV7-9; possible D gene TRBD2, 5 bases. The V end lost 1 base, the J end lost 1 base, and 12 bases lay between the germline ends. The germline V gene has CDR1 SEHNR and CDR2 FQNEAQ (reference sequence). The CDR3 covers 16 residues. CDR3: CASSLGLAGGTDTQYF. The CDR3 DNA sequence: TGTGCCAGCAGCTTAGGACTGGCGGGCGGCACAGATACGCAGTATTTT.

Only a few counts were recorded for this clone. The V gene is TRBV4-2, the J gene TRBJ2-4; tentatively, D is TRBD2 (5 bases). Germline loops: CDR1 LGHNA, CDR2 YNFKEQ. CDR3 length: 16 amino acids. Trimming removed 0 bases at V and 7 bases at J, with 16 bases between. CDR3 sequence: CASSQDGPGYRNIQYF. In DNA form, the CDR3 reads TGTGCCAGCAGCCAAGATGGGCCGGGATATCGGAACATTCAGTACTTC.

This clone was seen more than once but under ten times. This chain joins TRBV10-3 and TRBJ2-5, with a tentative D call TRBD2 (6 bases). The CDR3 spans 15 residues. V shed 4 bases and J shed 4 bases, with 16 bases lying between them. Germline-derived CDR1 and CDR2 are ENHRY and SYGVKD. The CDR3 region is CAISGQAGGGETQYF. The CDR3 coding sequence is TGTGCCATCAGTGGCCAAGCGGGCGGAGGAGAGACCCAGTACTTC.

The V and J genes are TRBV11-2 and TRBJ2-7; 7 bases match TRBD1. The CDR3 covers 14 residues. Germline loops: CDR1 SGHAT, CDR2 FQNNGV. V was pared by 5 bases and J by 5 bases, with 9 bases of the junction left unmatched. The CDR3 sequence is CASSRDRVLDEQYF. CDR3 DNA sequence: TGTGCCAGCAGCCGTGACAGGGTCCTGGACGAGCAGTACTTC.

This chain connects TRBV28 to TRBJ1-2; tentative D call: TRBD1 (6 bases). Trimming left V 2 bases short and J 4 bases short, with 11 bases between. Germline-derived CDR1 and CDR2 are MDHEN and SYDVKM. The length of the CDR3 is 14 residues. The CDR3 bases are TGTGCCAGCAGTTTACAGGGGAAAGGCTATGGCTACACCTTC. Translating it yields CASSLQGKGYGYTF.